A single sample gave rise to the 24 T cell receptor beta chains below, sequenced in a study of blood T cells in healthy people across ages. Alongside a J-beta primer mix, a sample-barcoded 5' primer served in a second PCR lasting about 7 to 12 cycles. TCRdb reanalysed the 5' RACE reads using MiXCR and keeps one entry per CDR3 protein. The sample shows hundreds of thousands of distinct CDR3 sequences, approximately 29% of them seen only once. The sequenced material came from blood. The receptors here all came from a woman aged 80 or older in good health.

The table lists this clonotype with many counts. The chain is built from TRBV5-6 and TRBJ2-1; possibly TRBD2 for D (7 bases). This CDR3 comprises 17 residues. The V gene's germline CDR1 is SGHDT and CDR2 YYEEEE. The V gene lost 6 bases and the J gene lost 3 bases, with 22 bases spanning the gap. CDR3 residues: CASTTLGRGGLYNEQFF. The CDR3 DNA is TGTGCCAGCACCACGTTGGGAAGGGGGGGACTCTACAATGAGCAGTTCTTC. Looking up the rest from reference TRBV5-6 and TRBJ2-1 gives the full variable domain: DAGVTQSPTHLIKTRGQQVTLRCSPKSGHDTVSWYQQALGQGPQFIFQYYEEEERQRGNFPDRFSGHQFPNYSSELNVNALLLGDSALYLCASTTLGRGGLYNEQFFGPGTRLTVL.

The V gene is TRBV7-2, the J gene TRBJ2-5; D unclear. Near its end, the DNA agrees better with TRBJ2-7, so the J call may be wrong. Germline CDR1 is SGHTA and CDR2 is FQGNSA. The CDR3 runs to 13 residues. Here the CDR3 reads CASSLRGSHEQYF. CDR3 nucleotide sequence: TGTGCCAGCAGCTTAAGAGGTTCCCACGAGCAGTACTTC.

This clonotype has ten or more counts. This chain links TRBV9 with TRBJ1-6, with TRBD1 identical over 10 bases. This CDR3 spans 14 amino acids. Germline assignment: CDR1 SGDLS and CDR2 YYNGEE. The J segment lost 7 bases and the V segment lost 2 bases, leaving 0 bases of the junction unmatched. DNA for the CDR3: TGTGCCAGCAGCGTGGGACAGGGGAATTCACCCCTCCACTTT. Its translation is CASSVGQGNSPLHF.

This clonotype was seen at least ten times. The chain uses TRBV3-1 and TRBJ1-2; 7 nucleotides agree with TRBD1. There are 15 residues in the CDR3. Trimming took 4 bases from V and 6 from J; bases not matched to a gene: 11. Germline V gene sequence: CDR1 LGHDT, CDR2 YNNKEL (reference sequence). CDR3 bases: TGTGCCAGCAGCCCTCCGGGACAGCCATCGAATGGCTACACCTTC. Protein product: CASSPPGQPSNGYTF.

The chain is built from TRBV5-1 and TRBJ2-2; 8 bases are shared with TRBD2. This CDR3 has 15 residues. With 0 bases clipped from V and 5 bases from J, the junction kept 3 bases outside the gene matches. Germline values: CDR1 SGHRS, CDR2 YFSETQ. The CDR3 protein is CASSLAGTRTGELFF. CDR3 in DNA: TGCGCCAGCAGCTTGGCCGGGACTAGGACCGGGGAGCTGTTTTTT. Full variable domain (missing parts from reference TRBV5-1 and TRBJ2-2): KAGVTQTPRYLIKTRGQQVTLSCSPISGHRSVSWYQQTPGQGLQFLFEYFSETQRNKGNFPGRFSGRQFSNSRSEMNVSTLELGDSALYLCASSLAGTRTGELFFGEGSRLTVL.

V usage is TRBV5-1 and J usage is TRBJ2-3, with 7 nucleotides matching TRBD1. V shed 4 bases, J shed 2 bases, and the junction held 10 bases outside the gene matches. This CDR3 spans 16 amino acids. The V gene's germline CDR1 is SGHRS and CDR2 YFSETQ. CDR3 in amino acids: CASSPGQLLSTDTQYF. The CDR3 DNA sequence: TGCGCCAGCAGCCCGGGACAGCTTCTATCCACAGATACGCAGTATTTT.

This clonotype was counted many times. The chain recombines TRBV28 with TRBJ1-6; unclear D gene. CDR1 is MDHEN and CDR2 is SYDVKM in the germline V gene. The CDR3 is 12 residues long. Trimming removed 10 bases at V and 7 bases at J, with 11 bases between. This CDR3 is CATEEGNSPLHF. CDR3 bases: TGTGCCACAGAGGAGGGCAATTCACCCCTCCACTTT.

This clonotype came up many times. Here the CDR3 DNA reads TGTGCCAGCAGCTTAGCTGGGGCCAACGTCCTGACTTTC. Its translation is CASSLAGANVLTF. The chain employs TRBV6-6 and TRBJ2-6; D is uncertain. CDR3 length: 13 residues. The germline CDR1 and CDR2 sequences are MNHNY and SVGAGI (reference sequence). Deletions cut 6 bases from V and 2 bases from J, with 5 bases between.

The V call is TRBV20-1, the J call TRBJ1-5, with D perhaps TRBD1 (6 bases). The CDR3 covers 14 residues. Trimming stripped 1 base from V and 2 bases from J, with 9 bases between. Germline V gives CDR1 DFQATT, CDR2 SNEGSKA (reference sequence). CDR3 DNA: TGCAGTGCTAGAGCACAGGGTGGCAATCAGCCCCAGCATTTT. Amino acids: CSARAQGGNQPQHF.

This clonotype was seen at least ten times. J is TRBJ1-4 and V is TRBV20-1; tentatively, D is TRBD1 (6 bases). The CDR3 consists of 15 residues. Per the germline V gene, CDR1 is DFQATT and CDR2 is SNEGSKA (reference sequence). V dropped 0 bases and J dropped 5 bases, with 13 bases sitting between them. The CDR3 sequence: CSARDVRQGNEKLFF. DNA of the CDR3: TGCAGTGCTAGAGATGTCCGGCAGGGGAATGAAAAACTGTTTTTT.

This clonotype was found many times. The genes are TRBV29-1 and TRBJ2-7, with unresolved D. The CDR3 totals 12 residues. Germline V gives CDR1 SQVTM, CDR2 ANQGSEA. Trimming shortened V by 6 bases and J by 0 bases, and 9 bases separated the two germline ends. This CDR3 is CSVGLVSYEQYF. DNA for the CDR3: TGCAGCGTCGGTTTGGTCTCCTACGAGCAGTACTTC.

This clonotype was found many times. The gene calls are TRBV5-1 and TRBJ2-1; 8 bases agree with TRBD2. The CDR3 loop spans 15 amino acids. V was clipped by 1 base and J by 8 bases; unmatched bases: 8. Germline CDR1 reads SGHRS; CDR2 reads YFSETQ. For the CDR3, the DNA is TGCGCCAGCAGCTTGATCAGCGGGGGAGGGTATGAGCAGTTCTTC. Translated: CASSLISGGGYEQFF.

This clonotype occurred many times. The J gene is TRBJ2-1, the V gene TRBV2; D is unclear. The V gene's germline CDR1 is SNHLY and CDR2 FYNNEI. Trimming left V 6 bases short and J 15 bases short, with 15 bases between. This CDR3 has 11 residues. The CDR3 loop reads CASRRLAIAFF. The CDR3 coding sequence is TGTGCCAGCAGAAGATTAGCTATAGCGTTCTTC. The whole variable domain, filled in from reference TRBV2 and TRBJ2-1, reads EPEVTQTPSHQVTQMGQEVILRCVPISNHLYFYWYRQILGQKVEFLVSFYNNEISEKSEIFDDQFSVERPDGSNFTLKIRSTKLEDSAMYFCASRRLAIAFFGPGTRLTVL.

The chain joins TRBV7-2 to TRBJ2-2; TRBD1 aligns across 9 bases. The CDR3 is made up of 15 amino acids. Unmatched junction bases numbered 6, after V lost 4 bases and J lost 6 bases. Germline V gene sequence: CDR1 SGHTA, CDR2 FQGNSA. In nucleotides, the CDR3 is TGTGCCAGCAGCTCATGGAGACAGGGGGCCGGGGAGCTGTTTTTT. This translates into CASSSWRQGAGELFF. Supplemented by reference TRBV7-2 and TRBJ2-2, the full variable domain reads GAGVSQSPSNKVTEKGKDVELRCDPISGHTALYWYRQSLGQGLEFLIYFQGNSAPDKSGLPSDRFSAERTGGSVSTLTIQRTQQEDSAVYLCASSSWRQGAGELFFGEGSRLTVL.

This clonotype was observed many times. V and J are TRBV14 and TRBJ2-5, with D unclear. V was pared by 2 bases and J by 5 bases, with 18 bases between. The CDR3 consists of 16 residues. Germline V CDR1 and CDR2: SGHDN, FVKESK. The CDR3: CASSQRSSVSSETQYF. CDR3 bases: TGTGCCAGCAGCCAAAGAAGTTCCGTGAGTTCGGAGACCCAGTACTTC.

This clonotype was recorded a few times. This chain links TRBV7-9 with TRBJ2-3; D gene uncertain. This CDR3 region has 16 residues. The germline V and J ends were trimmed by 4 bases and 2 bases, with 16 bases remaining between them. Germline assignment: CDR1 SEHNR and CDR2 FQNEAQ (reference sequence). The DNA of the CDR3 is TGTGCCAGCAGCTCCCCTCCAGCGTACCCCACAGATACGCAGTATTTT. The encoded protein is CASSSPPAYPTDTQYF.

With respect to this clonotype: This may be a read error: a much more frequent sequence differs by one nucleotide. The chain uses TRBV4-3 and TRBJ1-5; 8 bases map to TRBD1. Germline lookup yields CDR1 LGHNA and CDR2 YSLEER. This CDR3 has 15 amino acids. The CDR3 is CASSTDRGLNLPQHF. The CDR3 region has the DNA TGCGCCAGCAGCACCGACAGGGGTCTCAATCTGCCCCAGCATTTT.

The sample holds a few counts of this clonotype. A read error may be the cause here, since a much bigger clone is one base away. V and J are TRBV10-3 and TRBJ2-5; 7 bases line up with TRBD1. Trimming took 6 bases from V and 11 from J; bases not matched to a gene: 12. Germline-derived CDR1 and CDR2 are ENHRY and SYGVKD. The CDR3 runs 13 residues. Here the CDR3 reads CAIRPDRVDEQYF. CDR3 DNA sequence: TGTGCCATCAGACCCGACAGGGTGGATGAGCAGTACTTC.

This chain uses TRBV29-1 with TRBJ2-1, with TRBD2 matching over 7 bases. The germline V gene has CDR1 SQVTM and CDR2 ANQGSEA. CDR3 length equals 12 residues. V was pared by 4 bases and J by 9 bases, with 6 bases of the junction left unmatched. CDR3 sequence reads: CSVAQLASEQFF. Written as DNA, the CDR3 is TGCAGCGTTGCCCAACTAGCGAGTGAGCAGTTCTTC.

In this sample, this clonotype turned up many times. The chain carries TRBV12-3 or TRBV12-4 and TRBJ2-5; D gene uncertain. Trimming cost V 7 bases and J 5 bases, with 14 bases left between them. This CDR3 is 13 amino acids long. In nucleotides, the CDR3 is TGTGCCAGCACGCTACCCACCTCGGAGACCCAGTACTTC. Protein: CASTLPTSETQYF.

At least ten counts were recorded for this clonotype. V is TRBV7-2 and J is TRBJ2-7; D possibly corresponds to TRBD1 (6 bases). The germline gives CDR1 SGHTA, CDR2 FQGNSA. The V and J ends lost 4 bases and 4 bases respectively, with 17 bases between them. The CDR3 is 15 residues long. DNA for the CDR3: TGTGCCAGCAGCTCAACTCAGGGACATGGTTACGAGCAGTACTTC. Protein sequence: CASSSTQGHGYEQYF.

This clonotype was found a few times. A read error may explain this, as a much larger clone is one base away. The chain joins TRBV27 to TRBJ2-1; D may correspond to TRBD1 or TRBD2 (5 bases each). The J call is uncertain, as TRBJ2-7 better fits the DNA end. The CDR3 runs 15 residues. Germline V gene sequence: CDR1 MNHEY, CDR2 SMNVEV (reference sequence). In DNA, the CDR3 is TGTGCCAGCAGTTCAGGGACCCACCCCTACAATGAGCAGTACTTC. Its translation is CASSSGTHPYNEQYF.

This sequence joins TRBV6-4 and TRBJ2-6, with 10 bases that match TRBD2. The length of the CDR3 is 20 residues. J gave up 4 bases and V 0 bases, and 12 bases lay outside the gene matches. Germline CDR1 MRHNA, CDR2 SNTAGT. This chain's CDR3 is CASSDSPLAGDVPGANVLTF. The DNA for the CDR3 is TGTGCCAGCAGTGACTCCCCCCTAGCGGGAGATGTACCCGGGGCCAACGTCCTGACTTTC.

The rearrangement uses TRBV7-9 and TRBJ2-1; 10 bases match TRBD1. The CDR3 contains 17 residues. Germline V gene data show CDR1 as SEHNR and CDR2 as FQNEAQ (reference sequence). V was pared by 7 bases and J by 7 bases, with 16 bases of the junction left unmatched. CDR3 in amino acids: CASTKGPRDRGRNEQFF. The CDR3, as DNA: TGTGCCAGCACCAAAGGACCTCGGGACAGGGGTCGAAATGAGCAGTTCTTC.